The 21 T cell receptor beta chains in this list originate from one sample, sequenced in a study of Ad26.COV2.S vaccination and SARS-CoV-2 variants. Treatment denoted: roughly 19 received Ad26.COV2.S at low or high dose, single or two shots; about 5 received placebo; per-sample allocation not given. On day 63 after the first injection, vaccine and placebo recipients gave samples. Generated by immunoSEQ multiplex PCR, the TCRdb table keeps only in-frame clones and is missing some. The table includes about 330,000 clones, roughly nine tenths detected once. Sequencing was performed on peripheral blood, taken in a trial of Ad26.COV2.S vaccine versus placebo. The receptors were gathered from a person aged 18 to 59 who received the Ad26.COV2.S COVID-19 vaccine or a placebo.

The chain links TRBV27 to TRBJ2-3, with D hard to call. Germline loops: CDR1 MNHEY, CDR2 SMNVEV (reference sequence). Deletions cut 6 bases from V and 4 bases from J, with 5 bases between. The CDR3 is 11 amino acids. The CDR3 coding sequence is TGTGCCAGCAGGGTTTCAGATACGCAGTATTTT. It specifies CASRVSDTQYF.

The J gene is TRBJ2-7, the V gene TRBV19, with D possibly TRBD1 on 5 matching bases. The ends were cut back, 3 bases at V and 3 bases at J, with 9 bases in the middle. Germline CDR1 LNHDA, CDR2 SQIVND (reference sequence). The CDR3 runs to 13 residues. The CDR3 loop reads CASSIHQGYEQYF. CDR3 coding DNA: TGTGCCAGTAGTATCCACCAGGGCTACGAGCAGTACTTC.

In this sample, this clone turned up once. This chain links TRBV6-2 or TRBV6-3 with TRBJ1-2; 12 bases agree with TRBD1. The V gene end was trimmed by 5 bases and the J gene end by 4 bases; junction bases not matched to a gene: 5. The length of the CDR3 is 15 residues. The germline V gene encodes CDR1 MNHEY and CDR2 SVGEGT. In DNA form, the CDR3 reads TGTGCCAGCAGTCAAGGGACAGGGGGCATCTATGGCTACACCTTC. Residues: CASSQGTGGIYGYTF.

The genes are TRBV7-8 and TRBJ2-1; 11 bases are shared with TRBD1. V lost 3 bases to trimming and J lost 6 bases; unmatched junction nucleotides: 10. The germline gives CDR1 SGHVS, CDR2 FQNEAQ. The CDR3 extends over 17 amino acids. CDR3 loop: CASSFLPGQGGGNEQFF. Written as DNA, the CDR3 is TGTGCCAGCAGCTTCCTACCGGGACAGGGGGGAGGCAATGAGCAGTTCTTC.

The CDR3 here is CASSFLTVPGELFF. In DNA, the CDR3 is TGTGCCAGCAGCTTTTTGACAGTCCCCGGGGAGCTGTTTTTT. The chain carries TRBV5-6 and TRBJ2-2; possibly TRBD1 for D (5 bases). Germline loops: CDR1 SGHDT, CDR2 YYEEEE. V was trimmed by 2 bases and J by 6 bases, leaving 11 bases between them. This CDR3 spans 14 amino acids.

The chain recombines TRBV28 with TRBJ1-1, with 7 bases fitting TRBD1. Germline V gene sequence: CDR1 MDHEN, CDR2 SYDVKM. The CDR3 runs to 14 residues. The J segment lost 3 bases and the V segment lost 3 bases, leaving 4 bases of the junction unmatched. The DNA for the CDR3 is TGTGCCAGCAGTTTCAGGGGGATGTACACTGAAGCTTTCTTT. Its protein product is CASSFRGMYTEAFF. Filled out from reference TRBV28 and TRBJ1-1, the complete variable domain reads DVKVTQSSRYLVKRTGEKVFLECVQDMDHENMFWYRQDPGLGLRLIYFSYDVKMKEKGDIPEGYSVSREKKERFSLILESASTNQTSMYLCASSFRGMYTEAFFGQGTRLTVV.

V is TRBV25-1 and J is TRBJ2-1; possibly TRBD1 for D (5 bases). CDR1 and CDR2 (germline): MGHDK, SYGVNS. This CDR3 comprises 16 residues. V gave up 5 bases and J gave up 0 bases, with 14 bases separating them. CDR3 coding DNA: TGTGCCAGCAGTACCCTCGACAGTCTCTCCTACAATGAGCAGTTCTTC. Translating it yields CASSTLDSLSYNEQFF.

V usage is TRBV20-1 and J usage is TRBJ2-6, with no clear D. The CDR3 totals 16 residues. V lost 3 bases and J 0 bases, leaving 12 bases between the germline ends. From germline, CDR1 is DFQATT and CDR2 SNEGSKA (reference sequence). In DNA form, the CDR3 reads TGCAGTGCTAGTGGAGTTCAGGACTCTGGGGCCAACGTCCTGACTTTC. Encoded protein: CSASGVQDSGANVLTF.

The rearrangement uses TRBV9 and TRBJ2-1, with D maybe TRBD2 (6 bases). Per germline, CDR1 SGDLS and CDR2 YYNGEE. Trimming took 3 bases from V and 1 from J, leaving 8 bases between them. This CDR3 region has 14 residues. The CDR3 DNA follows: TGTGCCAGCAGCGCCGCGGGGTCCTACAATGAGCAGTTCTTC. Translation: CASSAAGSYNEQFF.

The CDR3 region is CSVEEMGSYNEQFF. In nucleotides, the CDR3 is TGCAGCGTTGAAGAGATGGGTAGCTACAATGAGCAGTTCTTC. The genes are TRBV29-1 and TRBJ2-1; D remains ambiguous. CDR1 SQVTM and CDR2 ANQGSEA come from the germline V gene. The CDR3 sequence is 14 residues long. V lost 0 bases, J lost 3 bases, and 9 bases lay in between.

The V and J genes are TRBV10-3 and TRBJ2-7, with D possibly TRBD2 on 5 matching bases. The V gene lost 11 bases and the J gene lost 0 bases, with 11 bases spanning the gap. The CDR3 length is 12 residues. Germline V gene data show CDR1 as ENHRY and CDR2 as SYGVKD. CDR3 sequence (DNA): TGTGCCGCCAGCGGAAGCTCCTACGAGCAGTACTTC. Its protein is CAASGSSYEQYF.

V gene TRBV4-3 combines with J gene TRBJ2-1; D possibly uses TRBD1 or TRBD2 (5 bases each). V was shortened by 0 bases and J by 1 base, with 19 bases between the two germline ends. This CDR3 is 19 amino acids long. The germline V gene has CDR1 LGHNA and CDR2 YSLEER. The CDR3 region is CASSQDRGEAGASYNEQFF. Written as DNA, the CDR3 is TGCGCCAGCAGCCAAGATCGGGGCGAGGCCGGGGCTTCCTACAATGAGCAGTTCTTC.

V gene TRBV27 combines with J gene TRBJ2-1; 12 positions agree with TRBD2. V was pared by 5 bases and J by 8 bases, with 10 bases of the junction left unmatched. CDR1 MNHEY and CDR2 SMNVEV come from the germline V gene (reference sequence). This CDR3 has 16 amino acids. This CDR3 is CASSIILAGGFDEQFF. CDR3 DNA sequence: TGTGCCAGCAGTATAATACTAGCGGGGGGTTTCGATGAGCAGTTCTTC.

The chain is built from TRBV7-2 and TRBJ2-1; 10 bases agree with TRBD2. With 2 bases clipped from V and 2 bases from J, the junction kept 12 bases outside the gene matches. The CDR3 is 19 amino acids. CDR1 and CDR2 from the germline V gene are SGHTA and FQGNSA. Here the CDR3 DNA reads TGTGCCAGCAGCTTATTTCTTAGCGGGGGGATTATGACCTACAATGAGCAGTTCTTC. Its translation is CASSLFLSGGIMTYNEQFF.

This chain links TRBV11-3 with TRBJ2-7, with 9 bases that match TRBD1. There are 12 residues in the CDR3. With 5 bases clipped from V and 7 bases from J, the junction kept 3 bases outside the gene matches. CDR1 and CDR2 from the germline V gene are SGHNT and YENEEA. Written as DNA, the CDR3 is TGTGCCAGCAGCCCGACAGGGGGAGAGCAGTACGTC. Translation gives CASSPTGGEQYV.

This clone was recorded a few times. The CDR3 region is CASSQGRTRNRALHF. Written as DNA, the CDR3 is TGTGCCAGCAGCCAAGGGAGGACGCGGAATCGGGCCCTCCACTTT. The chain is built from TRBV3-1 (or the pseudogene TRBV3-2) and TRBJ1-6; D call uncertain. The CDR3 extends over 15 amino acids. Germline CDR1 reads LGHDT; CDR2 reads YNNKEL (reference sequence). Between the trimmed V and J ends, which lost 1 base and 14 bases, there was a span of 18 bases.

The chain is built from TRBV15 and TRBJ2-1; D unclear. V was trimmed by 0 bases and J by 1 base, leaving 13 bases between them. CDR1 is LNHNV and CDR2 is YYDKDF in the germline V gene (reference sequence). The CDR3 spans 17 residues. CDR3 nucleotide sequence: TGTGCCACCAGCAGAGAGGGTAGCTTGATATCCTACAATGAGCAGTTCTTC. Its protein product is CATSREGSLISYNEQFF.

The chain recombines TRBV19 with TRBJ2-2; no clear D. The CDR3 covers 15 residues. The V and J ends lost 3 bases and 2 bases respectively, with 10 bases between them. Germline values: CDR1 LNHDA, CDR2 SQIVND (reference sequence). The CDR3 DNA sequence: TGTGCCAGTAGTATCCAAGCGACCAACACCGGGGAGCTGTTTTTT. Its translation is CASSIQATNTGELFF.

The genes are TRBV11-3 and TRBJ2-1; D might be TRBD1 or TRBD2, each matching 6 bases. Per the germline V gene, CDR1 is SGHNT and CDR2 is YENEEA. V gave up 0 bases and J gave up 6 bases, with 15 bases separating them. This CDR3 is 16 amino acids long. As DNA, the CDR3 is TGTGCCAGCAGCTTAGATCTAGGGGGGAGTTCCAATGAGCAGTTCTTC. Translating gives CASSLDLGGSSNEQFF.

Here the CDR3 DNA reads TGTGCCAGCAGCTTAGCAGGGGCTCAAGAGACCCAGTACTTC. This translates into CASSLAGAQETQYF. The chain combines TRBV13 with TRBJ2-5, with D tentatively TRBD1 (6 bases). This CDR3 contains 14 residues. Germline V CDR1 and CDR2: PRHDT, FYEKMQ (reference sequence). With 1 base removed from V and 2 bases from J, the gap between germline ends came to 8 bases.

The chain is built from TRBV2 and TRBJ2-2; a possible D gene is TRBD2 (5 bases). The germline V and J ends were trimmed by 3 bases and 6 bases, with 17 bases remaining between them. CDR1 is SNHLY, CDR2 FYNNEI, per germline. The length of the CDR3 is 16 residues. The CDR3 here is CASSDGGYRRAGELFF. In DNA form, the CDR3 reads TGTGCCAGCAGTGATGGAGGTTATAGAAGGGCCGGGGAGCTGTTTTTT.